The 10 T cell receptor beta chains presented below share a single source sample, sequenced in a study of cytomegalovirus exposure and HLA in healthy donors. The PCR ran on 60 Vbeta and 13 Jbeta primers. The method was immunoSEQ multiplex PCR; TCRdb's version includes in-frame clones alone and lacks a portion of them. This table holds roughly 54,000 clones, approximately 80% found once. The sample consisted of PBMCs. These receptors came from a man aged 50 to 60 in good health and CMV-seronegative.

The chain's CDR3 is CASSEARRYQETQYF. For the CDR3, the DNA is TGTGCCAGCAGTGAAGCGCGGCGGTACCAAGAGACCCAGTACTTC. The chain uses TRBV6-1 and TRBJ2-5; D call uncertain. The V end was cut by 0 bases, the J end by 0 bases, with 8 bases between. Germline CDR1 is MNHNS and CDR2 is SASEGT. The CDR3 extends over 15 amino acids.

The V gene is TRBV28, the J gene TRBJ1-5; no clear D. The germline V gene encodes CDR1 MDHEN and CDR2 SYDVKM. The V and J ends lost 3 bases and 3 bases respectively, with 9 bases between them. CDR3 length: 14 residues. The CDR3 nucleotides are TGTGCCAGCAGTTTCGGAGGGAACAATCAGCCCCAGCATTTT. Translated, it gives CASSFGGNNQPQHF.

The V and J genes are TRBV19 and TRBJ1-2; perhaps TRBD1 as D (5 bases). The germline V and J ends were trimmed by 6 bases and 5 bases, with 13 bases remaining between them. This CDR3 is 13 amino acids long. The germline V gene encodes CDR1 LNHDA and CDR2 SQIVND (reference sequence). In nucleotides, the CDR3 is TGTGCCAGTAGCCCCGACAGCAATTATGGCTACACCTTC. Its translation: CASSPDSNYGYTF.

V is TRBV6-4 and J is TRBJ1-6; D unresolved. Germline V gene data show CDR1 as MRHNA and CDR2 as SNTAGT. The CDR3 length is 13 residues. V was shortened by 0 bases and J by 9 bases, with 6 bases between the two germline ends. CDR3 nucleotides: TGTGCCAGCAGTGACTCGAGCCTTTCACCCCTCCACTTT. Protein: CASSDSSLSPLHF.

The V gene is TRBV28, the J gene TRBJ2-2, with unresolved D. Trimming shortened V by 7 bases and J by 1 base, and 4 bases separated the two germline ends. The CDR3 consists of 12 residues. Germline-derived CDR1 and CDR2 are MDHEN and SYDVKM. The CDR3 sequence: CASTENTGELFF. The CDR3 DNA reads TGTGCCAGCACAGAGAACACCGGGGAGCTGTTTTTT.

V usage is TRBV7-3 and J usage is TRBJ2-3; the match to TRBD2 covers 13 bases. Germline CDR1 is SGHTA and CDR2 is FQGTGA. The CDR3 sequence is 16 residues long. J lost 7 bases, V lost 5 bases, and 9 bases had no gene match. CDR3 nucleotides: TGTGCCAGCAGCCAAGGACTAGCGGGGGCACAGTATACGCAGTATTTT. Translated, it gives CASSQGLAGAQYTQYF.

The chain couples TRBV27 to TRBJ1-2, with D tentatively TRBD1 (5 bases). This CDR3 has 13 amino acids. V lost 7 bases and J 4 bases, leaving 13 bases between the germline ends. Germline CDR1 MNHEY, CDR2 SMNVEV (reference sequence). For the CDR3, the DNA is TGTGCCAGCAAGGGGCGGGATGGCTATGGCTACACCTTC. It encodes CASKGRDGYGYTF.

The genes are TRBV15 and TRBJ2-4, with 10 bases matching TRBD1. CDR3 length: 17 residues. CDR1 and CDR2 from the germline V gene are LNHNV and YYDKDF (reference sequence). With V trimmed by 2 bases and J by 4 bases, 8 bases remained unmatched. DNA of the CDR3: TGTGCCACCAGCAGATCCCCGGACAGGGGGGGGAAAAACATTCAGTACTTC. Protein product: CATSRSPDRGGKNIQYF.

This chain joins TRBV7-7 and TRBJ2-7; D is undetermined. The V and J ends lost 3 bases and 1 base respectively, with 7 bases between them. Germline V gives CDR1 SSHAT, CDR2 FNYEAQ (reference sequence). The CDR3 length is 13 residues. The CDR3 protein is CASSLTPSYEQYF. The CDR3 region has the DNA TGTGCCAGCAGCTTGACACCATCCTACGAGCAGTACTTC.

The rearrangement links TRBV2 to TRBJ1-6, with a possible D match to TRBD1 (5 bases). The CDR3 has 14 residues. Deletions cut 8 bases from V and 6 bases from J, with 14 bases between. Germline CDR1 SNHLY, CDR2 FYNNEI. The CDR3 nucleotides are TGTGCCAGCGTCTTTGACAGACTTAATTCACCCCTCCACTTT. This sequence encodes CASVFDRLNSPLHF.